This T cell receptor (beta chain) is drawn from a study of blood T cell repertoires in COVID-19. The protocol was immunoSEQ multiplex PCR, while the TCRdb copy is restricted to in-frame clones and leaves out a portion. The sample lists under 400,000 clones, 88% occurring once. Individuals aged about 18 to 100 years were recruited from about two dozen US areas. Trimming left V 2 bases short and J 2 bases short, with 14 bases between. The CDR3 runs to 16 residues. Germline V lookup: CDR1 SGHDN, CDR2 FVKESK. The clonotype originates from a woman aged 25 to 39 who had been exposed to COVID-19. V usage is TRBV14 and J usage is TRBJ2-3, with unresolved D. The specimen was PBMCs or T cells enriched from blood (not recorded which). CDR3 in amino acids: CASSQYALPPTDTQYF. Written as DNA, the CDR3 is TGTGCCAGCAGCCAATACGCACTACCCCCCACAGATACGCAGTATTTT.